A selection of T cell receptor beta chains follows, all from one sample in a study of T cells after yellow fever vaccination. TCRdb re-called the 5' RACE reads with MiXCR, one entry per CDR3 protein. This table has 340,000 or so distinct CDR3 sequences, around an eighth appearing once. Sample: CD4+ T cells sorted from PBMCs, taken 15 days after the yellow fever booster vaccination. The receptors derive from a young man who received the YFV17D yellow fever vaccine. Both conserved end residues are part of each CDR3. A D gene is named only where the DNA matches it firmly. The size entry is marked missing in some rows and otherwise reads once, few, many or a size class.

size: NA
J: TRBJ1-1
D: NA
V: TRBV2
length: 13
DNA: TGTGCCACTACCGGGGACGCGAACACTGAAGCTTTCTTT
CDR3: CATTGDANTEAFF

size: NA
J: TRBJ2-7
D: NA
V: TRBV27
length: 12
DNA: TGTGCCAGCAGGAACATGGCCTACGAGCAGTACTTC
CDR3: CASRNMAYEQYF

size: few
J: TRBJ2-3
D: TRBD2
V: TRBV20-1
length: 14
DNA: TGCAGTGCTGCCGCGGGGGGGCGGTCAGATACGCAGTATTTT
CDR3: CSAAAGGRSDTQYF

size: few
J: TRBJ2-1
D: NA
V: TRBV4-3
length: 15
DNA: TGCGCCAGCAGCCAAGAGATACGGGGTGGGCATGAGCAGTTCTTC
CDR3: CASSQEIRGGHEQFF

size: NA
J: TRBJ1-5
D: TRBD1
V: TRBV7-2
length: 21
DNA: TGTGCCAGCAGCAAAACCGACCGGGACAGGGGGTGGTGGCTTGACAATCAGCCCCAGCATTTT
CDR3: CASSKTDRDRGWWLDNQPQHF

size: few
J: TRBJ2-1
D: TRBD2
V: TRBV7-2
length: 16
DNA: TGTGCCAGCAGCTTAATGTCCGGGGGGTTATACAATGAGCAGTTCTTC
CDR3: CASSLMSGGLYNEQFF

size: few
J: TRBJ2-1
D: NA
V: TRBV20-1
length: 14
DNA: TGCAGTGCTAACCGGGACCGCAACTACAATGAGCAGTTCTTC
CDR3: CSANRDRNYNEQFF

size: NA
J: TRBJ2-1
D: TRBD1
V: TRBV20-1
length: 12
DNA: TGCAGTGCTGATCGACAGGGGCACGGGGTGTTCTTC
CDR3: CSADRQGHGVFF

size: NA
J: TRBJ2-1
D: NA
V: TRBV5-5
length: 15
DNA: TGTGCCAGCAGCCAAGAAACGGGGGCCTACAATGAGCAGTTCTTC
CDR3: CASSQETGAYNEQFF

size: NA
J: TRBJ2-1
D: NA
V: TRBV5-1
length: 13
DNA: TGCGCCAGCAGCTTGGCCCCGGACGCCCCCCGGTTCTTC
CDR3: CASSLAPDAPRFF

size: NA
J: TRBJ1-1
D: NA
V: TRBV3-1
length: 15
DNA: TGTGCCAGCAGCCAAGGCCAGGGCATGAACACTGAAGCTTTCTTT
CDR3: CASSQGQGMNTEAFF

size: few
J: TRBJ1-3
D: NA
V: TRBV20-1
length: 15
DNA: TGCAGTGCGCTGAGCCTCCAGGGCCGTAGAAACACCATATATTTT
CDR3: CSALSLQGRRNTIYF

size: few
J: TRBJ1-1
D: NA
V: TRBV12-3/TRBV12-4
length: 14
DNA: TGTGCCAGCAGTTTAAACGGGGGGGACACTGAAGCTTTCTTT
CDR3: CASSLNGGDTEAFF

size: few
J: TRBJ1-4
D: NA
V: TRBV6-5
length: 13
DNA: TGTGCCAGCCAGGGACTTATCACCGAAAAACTGTTTTTT
CDR3: CASQGLITEKLFF

size: many
J: TRBJ1-1
D: TRBD1
V: TRBV12-3/TRBV12-4
length: 11
DNA: TGTGCCAGCAGTCTCGGACAGGGAGCTTTCTTT
CDR3: CASSLGQGAFF

size: NA
J: TRBJ1-2
D: TRBD1
V: TRBV12-3/TRBV12-4
length: 14
DNA: TGTGCCAGCAGCAAAACAGACAGGGGTTCTGGCTACACCTTC
CDR3: CASSKTDRGSGYTF

size: many
J: TRBJ2-2
D: TRBD1
V: TRBV10-3
length: 17
DNA: TGTGCCATCAGGAGGGACAGTACAGCCTCGAACACCGGGGAGCTGTTTTTT
CDR3: CAIRRDSTASNTGELFF

size: few
J: TRBJ1-6
D: NA
V: TRBV2
length: 12
DNA: TGTGCCAGCAGTGACCCCGCGACACCCCTCCACTTT
CDR3: CASSDPATPLHF

size: few
J: TRBJ2-7
D: NA
V: TRBV6-1
length: 15
DNA: TGTGCCAGCAGGATATTTAAGGGCTACCCCTACGAGCAGTACTTC
CDR3: CASRIFKGYPYEQYF

size: NA
J: TRBJ1-1
D: NA
V: TRBV5-1
length: 14
DNA: TGCGCCAGCAGCCGGCAGATGCCTAACACTGAAGCTTTCTTT
CDR3: CASSRQMPNTEAFF

size: NA
J: TRBJ1-5
D: TRBD1
V: TRBV28
length: 15
DNA: TGTGCCAGCAGTTCCCTAGACAGGGGTTATCAGCCCCGGCATTTT
CDR3: CASSSLDRGYQPRHF

size: few
J: TRBJ1-1
D: NA
V: TRBV5-1
length: 15
DNA: TGCGCCAGCAGCCCGCTATCTGGAGGGGTCACTGAAGCTTTCTTT
CDR3: CASSPLSGGVTEAFF

size: NA
J: TRBJ2-5
D: NA
V: TRBV10-3
length: 15
DNA: TGTGCCATCAGTGGTCAGTTGGCAGGACAAGAGACCCAGTACTTC
CDR3: CAISGQLAGQETQYF

size: few
J: TRBJ2-1
D: NA
V: TRBV3-1
length: 14
DNA: TGTGCCAGCACAACCTCATCGTCTGGCAATGAGCAGTTCTTC
CDR3: CASTTSSSGNEQFF

size: NA
J: TRBJ1-1
D: NA
V: TRBV20-1
length: 16
DNA: TGCAGTGCTAGAGAGGGAGGGGGTTTCGTGAACACTGAAGCTTTCTTT
CDR3: CSAREGGGFVNTEAFF

size: few
J: TRBJ2-3
D: TRBD1
V: TRBV4-3
length: 17
DNA: TGCGCCAGCAGCTCAACCCTACCGGGACAGGGGAGACATACGCAGTATTTT
CDR3: CASSSTLPGQGRHTQYF

size: NA
J: TRBJ2-2
D: NA
V: TRBV5-1
length: 16
DNA: TGCGCCAGCAGCTTGGCCATGGGAGAGTTTAGCGGGGAGCTGTTTTTT
CDR3: CASSLAMGEFSGELFF

size: NA
J: TRBJ2-5
D: NA
V: TRBV7-8
length: 16
DNA: TGTGCCAGCAGCTTATCTAGGACCACCTCACAAGAGACCCAGTACTTC
CDR3: CASSLSRTTSQETQYF

size: NA
J: TRBJ2-2
D: NA
V: TRBV7-2
length: 15
DNA: TGTGCCAGCAGCTTGCGGAGGTCGAACACCGGGGAGCTGTTTTTT
CDR3: CASSLRRSNTGELFF

size: many
J: TRBJ2-4
D: NA
V: TRBV5-1
length: 16
DNA: TGCGCCAGCAGCTTGGAGGGAGGGGGAAAAGGAAACATTCAGTACTTC
CDR3: CASSLEGGGKGNIQYF

size: few
J: TRBJ2-3
D: NA
V: TRBV6-6
length: 15
DNA: TGTGCCAGCAGACGTCAGTCAACTAGCACAGATACGCAGTATTTT
CDR3: CASRRQSTSTDTQYF

size: NA
J: TRBJ1-1
D: NA
V: TRBV9
length: 13
DNA: TGTGCCAGCAGCGTAGGGATCAACACTGAAGCTTTCTTT
CDR3: CASSVGINTEAFF